This T cell receptor (beta chain) was found in a study of T cell changes during pregnancy in multiple sclerosis. With V trimmed by 0 bases and J by 4 bases, 3 bases remained unmatched. This CDR3 is built from 16 residues. Germline V gives CDR1 SGHNT, CDR2 YYREEE (reference sequence). The assay was immunoSEQ multiplex PCR, and TCRdb's table has in-frame clones only and misses some. The data hold 30,000 or so clones, with 75% to 90% observed a single time. The sample was CD8+ T cells from peripheral blood mononuclear cells, taken after pregnancy. This chain uses TRBV5-4 with TRBJ2-2, with 10 bases aligning to TRBD2. The source is a female donor with multiple sclerosis, enrolled in a pregnancy study. CDR3 in DNA: TGTGCCAGCAGCTTGGGACTAGCGGGCCCCACCGGGGAGCTGTTTTTT. It is translated as CASSLGLAGPTGELFF.